This T cell receptor (beta chain) derives from a study of human T cells and chemical hapten exposure (dated by TCRdb to the early 2020s). Broadly, across the study: For sensitization, 2% DPC in acetone was applied to a 2 cm by 2 cm area of upper inner arm skin. Patch testing on the upper back used Finn chambers containing 0.01% DPC, with scoring done after 6 days according to International Contact Dermatitis Research Group standards. Libraries were combined into a pool for sequencing, and differences in TCR yield between samples came mainly from small differences in library volumes within the pool. This study followed changes in the peripheral blood TCR repertoire in vivo during primary and secondary sensitization of alopecia patients to the hapten diphenylcyclopropenone (DPC). Blood for TCR sequencing was provided by twenty-nine alopecia patients at one to four time points (pre-sensitization, 2, 6 and 24 weeks). Patients additionally received weekly therapeutic DPC doses to the scalp throughout the approximately 25-week study period. Most of the patients in the cohort were female, and the cohort covered alopecia areata with under or over 50% scalp involvement, alopecia totalis and alopecia universalis. Blood samples were taken from patients before sensitization (week 0) and then at 2, 6 and about 24 weeks after DPC sensitization. Both TCR alpha and TCR beta chains were sequenced from each blood RNA sample. General findings and caveats noted by the study authors: Significantly more large CDR3 similarity clusters were formed by expanded TCRs than by pre-sensitization or healthy control sets, consistent with antigen-driven responses. A positive correlation was found between the number of PT1 expanded TCRs and patch test score, with significance reached at thresholds 8, 16 and 32 but not 4. After repeated subsampling, the strength of the expansion versus patch-test correlation and the threshold at which it became significant changed. DPC sensitization did not change the number of TCRs with a frequency above 1 in 1000, and there was no evidence of changes in global repertoire structure. Because every patient had alopecia, a presumed autoimmune disease, the patients' immune response might differ from that of healthy individuals.

The time point label corresponds to: pre-sensitization, week 0. The treatment or condition label corresponds to: therapeutic diphenylcyclopropenone sensitization with weekly scalp DPC. Unfractionated whole blood was collected in Tempus Blood RNA tubes, and total RNA was extracted from that blood. At every patch-test visit, the blood draw took place before the patch test was put on. To be eligible, patients had to be aged 18 to 70, diagnosed with alopecia and judged suitable for DPC therapy, while pregnant patients were excluded. About this clonotype: Its antigen is not yet known. The record has no base qualities; no much larger clone is one base away.

Library preparation was by RACE. The sample was run on a NextSeq 500. During library preparation, unique molecular identifiers were attached to individual cDNA molecules so that TCRs could be counted in a quantitative, reproducible way. As for the authors' bioinformatics: Samples had a median of roughly 87,000 TCRs, with a range from 23,224 to 690,600. V, J and CDR3 annotation of the TCR reads was carried out using the Decombinator software suite. For the PS versus PT1 abundance plots, all samples were subsampled to the same number of TCRs (28,000). TCRs were defined as expanded if absent before sensitization and observed at least eight times at the 2-week time point. TCRdb cleaned the public reads at Q25 with fastp, built clones with MiXCR and kept in-frame beta chains. Identical CDR3 protein sequences are pooled into one entry, listed with their most common genes and DNA. In this record, the V and J calls reflect TCRdb's handling and not the investigators' own analysis. The table for this sample lists 33,000 or so distinct CDR3 sequences; around 12% of them were counted only once. The ten largest clones take up about 1.9% of the sample.

The CDR3 numbers 16 residues from cysteine through phenylalanine. This entry keeps only the CDR3 DNA: 48 bases, framed from base 1. V is reduced by 0 bases and J by 3 bases, leaving a spacing of 15 bases between them. As encoded in the germline V gene, CDR1 is MNHEY while CDR2 is SVGAGI. The source is a woman aged 40-49 years with alopecia areata. Some clones in this sample may be carry-over from other donors' samples. The material was whole blood, obtained in connection with sensitization to the hapten diphenylcyclopropenone (DPC). This sequence uses TRBV6-5 and TRBJ2-7; possibly the D gene is TRBD1, per 7 matching bases. The CDR3 region: CASSYSGRTGHYEQYF. The DNA sequence is TGTGCCAGCAGTTACTCAGGGAGGACAGGCCACTACGAGCAGTACTTC.